One sample yielded the 8 T cell receptor beta chains listed below, sequenced in a study of identical twins. TCRdb fed the 5' RACE reads into MiXCR, producing one record per CDR3 protein. The sample lists roughly 250,000 distinct CDR3 sequences, more than 13% occurring once. The sample was memory (CD45RO+) T cells sorted from blood. The receptors shown here come from a woman in her late teens or twenties in good health.

The rearrangement links TRBV7-8 to TRBJ1-4, with a tentative D call TRBD1 (6 bases). Trimming took 8 bases from V and 6 from J, leaving 19 bases between them. CDR1 is SGHVS and CDR2 is FQNEAQ in the germline V gene. The CDR3 contains 15 residues. The CDR3 protein is CASGQRWAQYEKLFF. CDR3 nucleotides: TGTGCCAGCGGACAGAGGTGGGCCCAGTATGAAAAACTGTTTTTT.

This clonotype has more than one count but fewer than ten. This sequence joins TRBV16 and TRBJ1-4; D remains unclear. V was clipped by 2 bases and J by 8 bases, with 12 bases between them. The CDR3 length is 14 residues. The V gene's germline CDR1 is KGHSY and CDR2 FQNENV. DNA for the CDR3: TGTGCCAGCAGCCAACGGTTCCCTGAGGAAAAACTGTTTTTT. It is translated as CASSQRFPEEKLFF.

There are a few counts of this clonotype. The rearrangement joins TRBV20-1 to TRBJ1-2; D perhaps matches TRBD1 (6 bases). The CDR3 loop spans 14 amino acids. Trimming removed 3 bases at V and 3 bases at J, with 14 bases between. Germline-derived CDR1 and CDR2 are DFQATT and SNEGSKA (reference sequence). CDR3 region: CSASGSGGDYGYTF. Written as DNA, the CDR3 is TGCAGTGCTAGTGGGTCGGGGGGCGACTATGGCTACACCTTC.

This clonotype was counted a few times. CDR3 sequence (DNA): TGTGCCAGCAGTCTACTTAGGGGGAACACTGAAGCTTTCTTT. It is translated as CASSLLRGNTEAFF. The chain recombines TRBV3-1 with TRBJ1-1; maybe TRBD1 (5 bases). Trimming shortened V by 6 bases and J by 1 base, and 12 bases separated the two germline ends. CDR3 length equals 14 residues. Germline V gene sequence: CDR1 LGHDT, CDR2 YNNKEL (reference sequence).

The gene calls are TRBV6-1 and TRBJ2-2; 8 positions match TRBD2. The CDR3 is 17 amino acids. The germline V gene has CDR1 MNHNS and CDR2 SASEGT. V was clipped by 4 bases and J by 4 bases; unmatched bases: 11. For the CDR3, the DNA is TGTGCCAGCAGTGGCTCGGCAGCGGGAGCTTCCACCGGGGAGCTGTTTTTT. It encodes CASSGSAAGASTGELFF.

This clonotype has only a few counts. The chain combines TRBV7-9 with TRBJ2-1, with D unresolved. The V gene lost 3 bases and the J gene lost 5 bases, with 14 bases spanning the gap. The CDR3 consists of 15 residues. Germline-derived CDR1 and CDR2 are SEHNR and FQNEAQ (reference sequence). The CDR3 loop is CASSFSQATHNEQFF. The DNA for the CDR3 is TGTGCCAGCAGCTTTTCCCAAGCCACTCACAATGAGCAGTTCTTC.

The chain is built from TRBV15 and TRBJ1-2, with 7 bases that match TRBD1. Unmatched junction bases numbered 3, after V lost 2 bases and J lost 3 bases. CDR3 length: 14 amino acids. Germline CDR1 is LNHNV and CDR2 is YYDKDF (reference sequence). The CDR3 reads CATSRPGQYYGYTF. Here the CDR3 DNA reads TGTGCCACCAGCAGACCGGGACAGTACTATGGCTACACCTTC.

The gene calls are TRBV5-1 and TRBJ1-1; weak D call: TRBD1 (5 bases). This CDR3 comprises 16 residues. The V end lost 3 bases, the J end lost 4 bases, and 19 bases lay between the germline ends. The germline V gene encodes CDR1 SGHRS and CDR2 YFSETQ. The CDR3 coding sequence is TGCGCCAGCAGCTACTCGGGGGGAAGTCCGTCCACTGAAGCTTTCTTT. Its translation is CASSYSGGSPSTEAFF.